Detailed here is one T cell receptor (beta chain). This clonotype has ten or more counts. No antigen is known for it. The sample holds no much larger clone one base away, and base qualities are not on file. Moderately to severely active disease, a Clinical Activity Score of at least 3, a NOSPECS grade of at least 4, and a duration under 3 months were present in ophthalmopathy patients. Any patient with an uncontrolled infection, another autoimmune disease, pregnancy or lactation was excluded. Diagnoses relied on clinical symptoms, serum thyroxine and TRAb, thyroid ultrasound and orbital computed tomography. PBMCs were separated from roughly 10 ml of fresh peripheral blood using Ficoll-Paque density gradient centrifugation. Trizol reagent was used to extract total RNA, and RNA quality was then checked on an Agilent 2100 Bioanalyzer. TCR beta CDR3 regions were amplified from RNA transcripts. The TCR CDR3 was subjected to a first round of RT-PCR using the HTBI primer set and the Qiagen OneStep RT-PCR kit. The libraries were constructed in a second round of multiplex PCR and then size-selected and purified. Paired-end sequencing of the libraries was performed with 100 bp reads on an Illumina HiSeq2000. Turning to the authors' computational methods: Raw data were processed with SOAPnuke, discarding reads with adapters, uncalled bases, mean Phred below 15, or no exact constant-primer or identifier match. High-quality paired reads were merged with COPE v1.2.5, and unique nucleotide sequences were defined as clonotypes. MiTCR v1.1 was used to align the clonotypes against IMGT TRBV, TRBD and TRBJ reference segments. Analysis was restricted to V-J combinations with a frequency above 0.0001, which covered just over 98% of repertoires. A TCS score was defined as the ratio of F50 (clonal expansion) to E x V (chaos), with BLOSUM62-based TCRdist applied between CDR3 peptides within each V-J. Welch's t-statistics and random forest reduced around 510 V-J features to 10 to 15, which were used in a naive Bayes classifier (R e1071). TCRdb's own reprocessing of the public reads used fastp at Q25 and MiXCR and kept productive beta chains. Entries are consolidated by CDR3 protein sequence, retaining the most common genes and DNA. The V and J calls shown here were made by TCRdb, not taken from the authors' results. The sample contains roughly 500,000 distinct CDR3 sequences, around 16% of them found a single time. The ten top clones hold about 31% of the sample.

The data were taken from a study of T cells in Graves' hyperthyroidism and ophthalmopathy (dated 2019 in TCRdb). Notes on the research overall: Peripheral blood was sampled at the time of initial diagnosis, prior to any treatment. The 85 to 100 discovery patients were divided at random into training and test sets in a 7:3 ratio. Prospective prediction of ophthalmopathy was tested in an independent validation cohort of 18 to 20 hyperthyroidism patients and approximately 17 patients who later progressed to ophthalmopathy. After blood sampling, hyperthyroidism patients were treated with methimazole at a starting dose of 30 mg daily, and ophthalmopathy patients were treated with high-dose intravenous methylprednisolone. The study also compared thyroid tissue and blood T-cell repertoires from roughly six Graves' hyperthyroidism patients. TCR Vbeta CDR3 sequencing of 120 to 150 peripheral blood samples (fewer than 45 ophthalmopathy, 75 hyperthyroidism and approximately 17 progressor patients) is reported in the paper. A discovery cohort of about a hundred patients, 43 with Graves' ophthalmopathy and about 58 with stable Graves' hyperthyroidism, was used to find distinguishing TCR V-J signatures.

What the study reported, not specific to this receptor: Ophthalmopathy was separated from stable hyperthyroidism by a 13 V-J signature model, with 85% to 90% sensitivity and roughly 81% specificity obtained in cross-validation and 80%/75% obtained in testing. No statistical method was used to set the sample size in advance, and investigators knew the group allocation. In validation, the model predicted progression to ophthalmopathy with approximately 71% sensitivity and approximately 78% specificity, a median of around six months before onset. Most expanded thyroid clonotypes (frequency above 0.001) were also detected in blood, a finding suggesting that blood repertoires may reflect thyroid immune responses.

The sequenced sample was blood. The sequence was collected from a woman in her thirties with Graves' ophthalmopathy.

The CDR3 reads as follows: CSARDGASGADTQYF. The DNA reads as follows: TGCAGTGCTAGAGATGGGGCTAGCGGGGCAGATACGCAGTATTTT. This chain is built from TRBV20-1 and TRBJ2-3; TRBD2 agrees with 9 junctional bases. CDR1 and CDR2 are read off the germline V gene (reference sequence) as DFQATT and SNEGSKA. The CDR3, cysteine through phenylalanine, is 15 amino acids long. Of all the DNA, just the CDR3 is kept, 45 bases in frame from base 1. V is pruned by 0 bases and J by 4 bases, leaving 5 bases of the junction without a gene match.